The rows below give T cell receptor beta chains drawn from one sample of a study of T cells expressing NK-cell markers. After re-calling the 5' RACE reads, TCRdb lists one entry per CDR3 protein, DNA absent. The sample totals 150,000 to 180,000 distinct CDR3 sequences. Sequencing used blood T cells: a sorted CD56 or NKG2C T cell subset, CD4+ or CD8+ T cells, or bulk PBMC T cells (not recorded which). The source of these receptors is a woman aged 45-65 years in good health. Each CDR3 is given with its conserved first and last residue. The order of the fields is V gene, J gene, CDR3 length, CDR3 protein.

v_gene: TRBV25-1
j_gene: TRBJ2-1
len: 17
CDR3aa: CASSDPTQGRRTIEQFF

v_gene: TRBV4-1
j_gene: TRBJ2-5
len: 16
CDR3aa: CASSQDISGSTKTQYF

v_gene: TRBV5-1
j_gene: TRBJ2-7
len: 17
CDR3aa: CASSLDRGPGSSYEQYF

v_gene: TRBV7-3
j_gene: TRBJ2-1
len: 17
CDR3aa: CASSYGTSDPSINEQFF

v_gene: TRBV6-2/TRBV6-3
j_gene: TRBJ2-3
len: 18
CDR3aa: CASSYLTSGSMGPDTQYF

v_gene: TRBV6-5
j_gene: TRBJ2-4
len: 16
CDR3aa: CASSYRGGQAKNIQYF

v_gene: TRBV5-1
j_gene: TRBJ2-2
len: 12
CDR3aa: CASSQDGGELFF

v_gene: TRBV15
j_gene: TRBJ1-1
len: 14
CDR3aa: CATSRDTGAAEAFF

v_gene: TRBV5-5
j_gene: TRBJ2-5
len: 13
CDR3aa: CASMGGVEETQYF

v_gene: TRBV5-1
j_gene: TRBJ2-3
len: 15
CDR3aa: CASSPRGVFPDTQYF

v_gene: TRBV24-1
j_gene: TRBJ2-1
len: 14
CDR3aa: CATSEMGLYNEQFF

v_gene: TRBV5-1
j_gene: TRBJ2-3
len: 17
CDR3aa: CASSLDLAGVGTDTQYF

v_gene: TRBV20-1
j_gene: TRBJ2-3
len: 18
CDR3aa: CSARDFRGLGTPTDTQYF